This record concerns one T cell receptor beta chain sequence. Per the study methods: Using reference gene primer amplification, nucleated cell counts were estimated. Profiling relied on immunoSEQ multiplex PCR, and the TCRdb table lists in-frame clones only, not all of them. V, J and clone size derive from that table, while D and trimming were established from the DNA sequence. In the table there are 110,000 to 150,000 clones, roughly 80% of which are singletons. This CDR3 is built from 15 residues. Trimming removed 0 bases from V and 3 bases from J, with 11 bases in between. CDR1 and CDR2 (germline): SGHDT, YYEEEE. This sample is drawn from a study of blood T cell repertoires in COVID-19. Study-wide background: The United States, Italy and Spain provided the acute and convalescent COVID-19 samples. T cells, B-cell-depleted T cells, or PBMCs supplied cDNA or gDNA.

V and J are TRBV5-6 and TRBJ2-3; perhaps TRBD2 as D (5 bases). The receptor was isolated from a middle-aged man with active or convalescent COVID-19. Specimen: peripheral blood. In nucleotides, the CDR3 is TGTGCCAGCAGCTTGGTCTTCCGGGGAACAGATACGCAGTATTTT. Amino acid sequence: CASSLVFRGTDTQYF. Full variable domain (outside the CDR3, taken from reference TRBV5-6 and TRBJ2-3): DAGVTQSPTHLIKTRGQQVTLRCSPKSGHDTVSWYQQALGQGPQFIFQYYEEEERQRGNFPDRFSGHQFPNYSSELNVNALLLGDSALYLCASSLVFRGTDTQYFGPGTRLTVL.